This entry describes one T cell receptor beta chain. This entry comes from a study of graft-versus-host responses after intestinal transplantation. The assay was immunoSEQ multiplex PCR, and TCRdb's table has in-frame clones only and misses some. The data contain some 66,000 clones, approximately 91% of them singletons. Graft samples were processed, releasing intraepithelial and lamina propria lymphocytes. The sequencing used ileum tissue, collected more than 350 days after transplant. This clonotype was sampled from a human patient who received an intestinal transplant, so some T cells may come from the graft donor.

CDR3 loop: CASTPWTGELFF. In DNA form, the CDR3 reads TGTGCCAGTACCCCGTGGACCGGGGAGCTGTTTTTT. The chain has TRBV19 and TRBJ2-2; D uncertain. CDR1 is LNHDA, CDR2 SQIVND, per germline (reference sequence). The V end lost 7 bases, the J end lost 5 bases, and 8 bases lay between the germline ends. The CDR3 is 12 residues long.